This T cell receptor (beta chain) was recorded in a study of blood T cells in healthy people across ages. Study observations and caveats: In these data, TCR beta diversity tracked strongly with naive T cell percentage.

Germline lookup yields CDR1 MDHEN and CDR2 SYDVKM. This CDR3 has 13 residues. V was cut by 5 bases and J by 0 bases, with 7 bases left in between. Next came a second PCR, run for roughly 6 to 11 cycles, which used a sample-barcoded 5' primer along with a J-beta primer mix. A single record per CDR3 protein comes from TCRdb applying MiXCR to the 5' RACE reads. The table includes 800,000 to 1,300,000 distinct CDR3 sequences, 20% to 25% detected once. With regard to this clonotype: Its target is unknown.

These sequences were also reported in another study, on T cells of mothers and their children.

Sequenced sample: blood. This clonotype was sampled from a girl aged 2 to 9 in good health. This chain connects TRBV28 to TRBJ1-1; D unresolved. The CDR3 DNA reads as TGTGCCAGCAGTACGGTGCTGAACACTGAAGCTTTCTTT. Its translation: CASSTVLNTEAFF.